The present entry profiles one TCR beta chain with its context. These data are taken from a study of blood T cell repertoires in COVID-19. Background on the study: The origin of the acute and convalescent COVID-19 samples was the United States, Italy and Spain. The analysed material was cDNA or gDNA that came from T cells, B-cell-depleted T cells, or PBMCs.

In the authors' methods: Reference gene primers were amplified, and this amplification served to estimate nucleated cell counts. Here immunoSEQ multiplex PCR was the method, and the copy in TCRdb shows in-frame clones only, minus some. Clonal size and the V and J genes are those of that table, whereas D and trimming came from the DNA. The sample lists tens of thousands of clones; around nine tenths were seen once. J lost 5 bases, V lost 4 bases, and 11 bases had no gene match. The CDR3 length is 16 residues. Germline CDR1 and CDR2: SGHNT and YYREEE (reference sequence). The specimen sequenced was peripheral blood. This TCR came from a man between 45 and 60 years old with active COVID-19. The gene calls are TRBV5-4 and TRBJ2-5; 10 bases match TRBD2. The CDR3 sequence is CASSAVLAGGRETQYF. In DNA, the CDR3 is TGTGCCAGCAGCGCCGTTTTAGCGGGAGGCAGGGAGACCCAGTACTTC.